This passage covers 24 T cell receptor beta chains from one sample sequenced in a study of human thymus T cells (TCRdb year 2020). The thymus tissue came from surgical resects taken out during corrective cardiac surgery. Libraries were prepared through the immunoSEQ multiplex PCR assay. TCRdb mirrors the immuneACCESS table, restricted to in-frame sequences. Some clones are absent from its copies; in checked studies, under half trace to an unresolved V gene, and the reason for the others is unknown. This sample holds around 70,000 clones; 85% to 95% were observed only once. The ten largest clones add up to around 0.037% of the sample. The sample comprised thymus tissue. Receptors were obtained from a girl less than two years old with a congenital heart defect but otherwise immunologically healthy.

CDR3 residues: CASSLEGFYGYTF. CDR3 nucleotides: TGCGCCAGCAGCTTGGAGGGGTTCTATGGCTACACCTTC. V usage is TRBV5-1 and J usage is TRBJ1-2; perhaps TRBD1 as D (5 bases). Germline V lookup: CDR1 SGHRS, CDR2 YFSETQ. This CDR3 has 13 amino acids. With 0 bases removed from V and 4 bases from J, the gap between germline ends came to 7 bases.

The V and J genes are TRBV27 and TRBJ2-1, with D hard to call. V lost 6 bases and J 8 bases, leaving 11 bases between the germline ends. The CDR3 has 12 amino acids. The germline CDR1 and CDR2 sequences are MNHEY and SMNVEV (reference sequence). For the CDR3, the DNA is TGTGCCAGCAGCTTCAAGGGTGATGAGCAGTTCTTC. Protein: CASSFKGDEQFF.

This clone was picked up one time. The gene calls are TRBV19 and TRBJ1-4, with D perhaps matching TRBD1 (5 bases). Germline V lookup: CDR1 LNHDA, CDR2 SQIVND (reference sequence). V lost 8 bases, J lost 0 bases, and 22 bases lay in between. The CDR3 is 18 amino acids. This CDR3 is CASGHSPRLGATNEKLFF. For the CDR3, the DNA is TGTGCCAGTGGCCATTCGCCTCGATTGGGGGCAACTAATGAAAAACTGTTTTTT.

V is TRBV7-9 and J is TRBJ1-2; perhaps TRBD1 as D (6 bases). Trimming took 3 bases from V and 8 from J, leaving 13 bases between them. Germline V gene sequence: CDR1 SEHNR, CDR2 FQNEAQ (reference sequence). This CDR3 region has 13 residues. The CDR3 nucleotides read TGTGCCAGCAGCTTCCCAGGGGCGGGAGGCTACACCTTC. Residues: CASSFPGAGGYTF.

The chain couples TRBV28 to TRBJ1-4; 7 bases are shared with TRBD1. From germline, CDR1 is MDHEN and CDR2 SYDVKM. The J segment lost 6 bases and the V segment lost 3 bases, leaving 7 bases of the junction unmatched. This CDR3 comprises 15 residues. The CDR3 region is CASSFSQGVDEKLFF. The CDR3 nucleotides are TGTGCCAGCAGTTTTTCCCAGGGGGTCGATGAAAAACTGTTTTTT.

The chain has TRBV28 and TRBJ2-2; D not resolved. In germline, CDR1 is MDHEN, CDR2 SYDVKM. V was pared by 5 bases and J by 1 base, with 8 bases between. The CDR3 spans 14 residues. Here the CDR3 DNA reads TGTGCCAGCAGTCCTCGACAGAACACCGGGGAGCTGTTTTTT. It encodes CASSPRQNTGELFF.

The chain combines TRBV11-1 with TRBJ2-7; 8 bases match TRBD2. The CDR3 has 15 residues. The V and J ends lost 2 bases and 0 bases, in that order; junction bases with no gene match: 3. CDR1 is SGHAT and CDR2 is FQDESV in the germline V gene (reference sequence). CDR3 DNA: TGTGCCAGCAGCTTAAGACTAGCGAGCTCCTACGAGCAGTACTTC. Encoded protein: CASSLRLASSYEQYF.

This rearrangement joins TRBV6-5 to TRBJ1-1; D gene ambiguous. Between the trimmed V and J ends, which lost 6 bases and 1 base, there was a span of 9 bases. The CDR3 has 13 amino acids. Germline-derived CDR1 and CDR2 are MNHEY and SVGAGI. The CDR3 here is CASSHFSNTEAFF. The CDR3 bases are TGTGCCAGCAGCCATTTTTCGAACACTGAAGCTTTCTTT.

This chain uses TRBV25-1 with TRBJ2-5, with TRBD2 identical over 14 bases. V shed 8 bases, J shed 5 bases, and the junction held 4 bases outside the gene matches. The CDR3 runs to 14 residues. The germline V gene has CDR1 MGHDK and CDR2 SYGVNS. Here the CDR3 reads CASRGLAGAETQYF. The CDR3 nucleotides read TGTGCCAGCCGGGGACTAGCGGGAGCGGAGACCCAGTACTTC.

This chain links TRBV6-1 with TRBJ2-5; D may be TRBD1 or TRBD2 (5 bases each). The CDR3 has 15 amino acids. V lost 6 bases and J lost 5, with 19 bases in between. CDR1 and CDR2 from the germline V gene are MNHNS and SASEGT. The CDR3 loop is CASRFEVGAWETQYF. CDR3 DNA sequence: TGTGCCAGCAGGTTCGAAGTCGGGGCGTGGGAGACCCAGTACTTC.

This chain uses TRBV9 with TRBJ2-1; no clear D gene. V lost 0 bases and J 2 bases, leaving 9 bases between the germline ends. Germline CDR1 and CDR2: SGDLS and YYNGEE. The CDR3 is 15 residues long. The DNA for the CDR3 is TGTGCCAGCAGCGTAGGAGACCGAGCCTACAATGAGCAGTTCTTC. This encodes CASSVGDRAYNEQFF.

This rearrangement joins TRBV5-8 to TRBJ2-7, with 7 bases that match TRBD1. This CDR3 is 14 amino acids long. The V segment lost 4 bases and the J segment 7 bases; nucleotides outside the gene matches: 11. Germline V CDR1 and CDR2: SGHTS, YDEGEE. The CDR3 reads CASSQGTVSGEQYF. As DNA, the CDR3 is TGTGCCAGCAGCCAAGGGACAGTCTCGGGGGAGCAGTACTTC.

The gene calls are TRBV7-8 and TRBJ1-2; D is uncertain. V lost 2 bases to trimming and J lost 8 bases, with 15 bases between them. This CDR3 is built from 14 residues. Germline assignment: CDR1 SGHVS and CDR2 FQNEAQ. In DNA form, the CDR3 reads TGTGCCAGCAGCTTACCCTCAACCCAGGACGGCTACACCTTC. As protein: CASSLPSTQDGYTF.

The chain is built from TRBV18 and TRBJ1-5; no clear D. CDR3 length: 17 amino acids. The germline V gene encodes CDR1 KGHSH and CDR2 LQKENI. V shed 6 bases and J shed 2 bases, with 20 bases lying between them. This CDR3 is CASSPVPPASRNQPQHF. The DNA of the CDR3 is TGTGCCAGCTCGCCCGTCCCCCCCGCCAGCCGCAATCAGCCCCAGCATTTT.

This chain joins TRBV7-9 and TRBJ2-1; 9 positions match TRBD2. The CDR3 is 17 residues long. V dropped 4 bases and J dropped 8; count of bases not matched to a gene: 15. Germline CDR1 reads SEHNR; CDR2 reads FQNEAQ (reference sequence). The chain's CDR3 is CASSSPKWAGGPDEQFF. The CDR3 DNA follows: TGTGCCAGCAGCTCCCCCAAATGGGCGGGAGGGCCTGATGAGCAGTTCTTC. Complete variable domain (other parts from reference TRBV7-9 and TRBJ2-1): DTGVSQNPRHKITKRGQNVTFRCDPISEHNRLYWYRQTLGQGPEFLTYFQNEAQLEKSRLLSDRFSAERPKGSFSTLEIQRTEQGDSAMYLCASSSPKWAGGPDEQFFGPGTRLTVL.

This chain uses TRBV29-1 with TRBJ2-3; 8 bases map to TRBD2. V was clipped by 2 bases and J by 3 bases; unmatched bases: 10. Germline V gives CDR1 SQVTM, CDR2 ANQGSEA. The CDR3 has 16 amino acids. This CDR3 is CSVEWPRGGGTDTQYF. The CDR3, as DNA: TGCAGCGTTGAATGGCCCCGGGGGGGCGGGACAGATACGCAGTATTTT.

The chain recombines TRBV5-1 with TRBJ2-1; D might be TRBD2 (6 bases). CDR3 length: 16 amino acids. Germline V gives CDR1 SGHRS, CDR2 YFSETQ. Trimming cost V 4 bases and J 4 bases, with 18 bases left between them. CDR3 region: CASSARTTGRYNEQFF. The CDR3 nucleotides read TGCGCCAGCAGCGCCAGGACTACCGGGAGATACAATGAGCAGTTCTTC.

Details on this clone: This same CDR3 is encoded by further DNA sequences in the sample. V and J are TRBV2 and TRBJ1-1; 7 positions agree with TRBD1. Trimming cost V 3 bases and J 5 bases; bases outside gene matches: 9. The CDR3 spans 15 residues. Germline V gene data show CDR1 as SNHLY and CDR2 as FYNNEI. CDR3 coding DNA: TGTGCCAGCAGTGAGGGAAGGGGGCCTAGGACTGAAGCTTTCTTT. It specifies CASSEGRGPRTEAFF.

The chain is built from TRBV6-5 and TRBJ1-5; 8 bases line up with TRBD1. V shed 5 bases, J shed 6 bases, and the junction held 9 bases outside the gene matches. Germline CDR1 MNHEY, CDR2 SVGAGI. The CDR3 runs to 15 residues. This CDR3 reads CASSPGTGKGQPQHF. In DNA form, the CDR3 reads TGTGCCAGCAGTCCCGGGACAGGCAAGGGTCAGCCCCAGCATTTT.

The V call is TRBV30, the J call TRBJ2-3, with 7 bases that match TRBD2. V shed 2 bases, J shed 2 bases, and the junction held 7 bases outside the gene matches. The CDR3 totals 15 residues. Germline CDR1 reads GTSNPN; CDR2 reads SVGIG (reference sequence). CDR3 region: CAWSRILAPTDTQYF. The CDR3 region has the DNA TGTGCCTGGAGTCGGATACTAGCGCCCACAGATACGCAGTATTTT. The variable domain in full, with the rest retrieved from reference TRBV30 and TRBJ2-3, is SQTIHQWPATLVQPVGSPLSLECTVEGTSNPNLYWYRQAAGRGLQLLFYSVGIGQISSEVPQNLSASRPQDRQFILSSKKLLLSDSGFYLCAWSRILAPTDTQYFGPGTRLTVL.

The chain carries TRBV7-3 and TRBJ2-7; D is uncertain. Trimming took off 7 bases at V and 5 bases at J, with 24 bases between the two ends. Germline CDR1 is SGHTA and CDR2 is FQGTGA. This CDR3 is built from 16 residues. The CDR3 loop reads CASILPHRRTFHEQYF. The CDR3 coding sequence is TGTGCCAGCATTCTCCCCCACAGAAGAACATTCCACGAGCAGTACTTC.

The chain links TRBV28 to TRBJ1-5; D is uncertain. V lost 6 bases and J 4 bases, leaving 10 bases between the germline ends. Per the germline V gene, CDR1 is MDHEN and CDR2 is SYDVKM. The length of the CDR3 is 13 residues. The CDR3 DNA reads as TGTGCCAGCAGCCCCTGGGGTAATCAGCCCCAGCATTTT. Protein sequence: CASSPWGNQPQHF.

The V gene is TRBV25-1, the J gene TRBJ1-1, with D possibly TRBD1 on 6 matching bases. The V gene lost 7 bases and the J gene lost 3 bases, with 21 bases spanning the gap. CDR1 MGHDK and CDR2 SYGVNS come from the germline V gene. The CDR3 sequence is 16 residues long. The CDR3 is CASTNGGGHPDTEAFF. The CDR3 DNA is TGTGCCAGCACCAACGGGGGGGGACACCCAGACACTGAAGCTTTCTTT.

The chain recombines TRBV6-1 with TRBJ1-5; 10 nucleotides agree with TRBD1. The germline V gene encodes CDR1 MNHNS and CDR2 SASEGT. This CDR3 spans 21 amino acids. V dropped 1 base and J dropped 4; count of bases not matched to a gene: 19. The CDR3 loop is CASSEGSGIRQGAAGNQPQHF. Written as DNA, the CDR3 is TGTGCCAGCAGTGAAGGTTCTGGGATTAGACAGGGGGCCGCTGGGAATCAGCCCCAGCATTTT.